This T cell receptor beta chain was documented in a study of human T cells and chemical hapten exposure. Each CDR3 protein gets one entry after TCRdb re-called the 5' RACE reads with MiXCR. This sample yields tens of thousands of distinct CDR3 sequences, of which approximately 15% are seen a single time; nearly 7% belongs to the top ten. A few counts support this clonotype. There are 13 residues in the CDR3. J was trimmed by 9 bases and V by 3 bases; bases with no gene match: 5. Germline-derived CDR1 and CDR2 are SGHTA and FQGNSA. The authors extracted total RNA from unfractionated whole blood. This sequence was found in a female donor in good health. This sequence joins TRBV7-2 and TRBJ2-1, with 7 nucleotides matching TRBD2. The CDR3 DNA follows: TGTGCCAGCAGCTTTGGGGGAGGGGTTGAGCAGTTCTTC. The encoded protein is CASSFGGGVEQFF. The full variable domain, with the rest looked up from reference TRBV7-2 and TRBJ2-1, is GAGVSQSPSNKVTEKGKDVELRCDPISGHTALYWYRQSLGQGLEFLIYFQGNSAPDKSGLPSDRFSAERTGGSVSTLTIQRTQQEDSAVYLCASSFGGGVEQFFGPGTRLTVL.